This paragraph reports one T cell receptor (beta chain). Its target is unknown. The sample originates from a study of post-analysis software for immune sequencing data. As for the study in general: Relapsing-remitting, secondary progressive and progressive-relapsing forms made up the multiple sclerosis disease courses. Study-wide findings and caveats: Normalized Chao1 diversity in multiple sclerosis patients fell significantly below that of controls. Controls had lower frequencies than patients of four or five TRBV segments, which included TRBV5-6, TRBV5-1 and TRBV20-1. F-measure co-clustering was strong for batch-matched samples.

Sequencing libraries made from TCR beta cDNA carried unique molecular identifiers. One entry per CDR3 protein results from TCRdb running MiXCR on the PCR reads. The data contain roughly 870,000 distinct CDR3 sequences, around 50% of them seen just once; the ten biggest clones take up under 6%. The CDR3 spans 15 residues. V was shortened by 0 bases and J by 4 bases, with 13 bases between the two germline ends. Germline V gene sequence: CDR1 SGHRS, CDR2 YFSETQ. This TCR derives from a girl between 10 and 17 years old with multiple sclerosis. The sample taken for sequencing was blood. The chain uses TRBV5-1 and TRBJ2-5; D is possibly TRBD2 (6 bases). In nucleotides, the CDR3 is TGCGCCAGCAGCTTGGAAAACGGGGGTAGAGAGACCCAGTACTTC. Protein: CASSLENGGRETQYF.